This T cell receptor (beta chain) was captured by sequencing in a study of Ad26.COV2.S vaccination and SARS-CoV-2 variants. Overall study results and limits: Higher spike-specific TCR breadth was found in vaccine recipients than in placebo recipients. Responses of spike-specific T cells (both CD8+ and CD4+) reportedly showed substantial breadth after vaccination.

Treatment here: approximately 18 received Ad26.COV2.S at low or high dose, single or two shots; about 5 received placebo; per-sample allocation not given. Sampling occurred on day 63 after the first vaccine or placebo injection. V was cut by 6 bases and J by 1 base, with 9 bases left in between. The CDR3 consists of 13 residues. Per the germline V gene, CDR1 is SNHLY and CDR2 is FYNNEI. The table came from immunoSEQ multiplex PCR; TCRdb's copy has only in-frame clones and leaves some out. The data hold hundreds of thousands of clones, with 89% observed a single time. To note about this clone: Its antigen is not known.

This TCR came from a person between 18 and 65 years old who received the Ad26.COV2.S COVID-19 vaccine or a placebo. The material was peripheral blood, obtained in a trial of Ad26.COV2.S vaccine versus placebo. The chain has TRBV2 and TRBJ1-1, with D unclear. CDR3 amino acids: CASRWTANTEAFF. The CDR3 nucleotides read TGTGCCAGCAGGTGGACGGCGAACACTGAAGCTTTCTTT.